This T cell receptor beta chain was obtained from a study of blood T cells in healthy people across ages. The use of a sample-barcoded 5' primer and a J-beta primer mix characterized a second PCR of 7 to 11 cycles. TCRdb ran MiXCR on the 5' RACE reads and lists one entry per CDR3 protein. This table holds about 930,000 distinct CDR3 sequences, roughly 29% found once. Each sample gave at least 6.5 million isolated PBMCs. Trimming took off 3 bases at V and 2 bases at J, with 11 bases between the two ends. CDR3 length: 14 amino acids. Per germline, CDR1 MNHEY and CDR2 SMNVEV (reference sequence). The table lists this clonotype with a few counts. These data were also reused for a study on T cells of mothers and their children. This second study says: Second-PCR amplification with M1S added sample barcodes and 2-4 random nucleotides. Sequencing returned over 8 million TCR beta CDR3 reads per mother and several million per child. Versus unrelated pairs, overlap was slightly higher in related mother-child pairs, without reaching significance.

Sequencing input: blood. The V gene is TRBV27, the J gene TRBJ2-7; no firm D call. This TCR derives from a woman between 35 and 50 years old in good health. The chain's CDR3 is CASSFGQNTYEQYF. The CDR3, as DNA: TGTGCCAGCAGTTTCGGTCAGAATACCTACGAGCAGTACTTC.